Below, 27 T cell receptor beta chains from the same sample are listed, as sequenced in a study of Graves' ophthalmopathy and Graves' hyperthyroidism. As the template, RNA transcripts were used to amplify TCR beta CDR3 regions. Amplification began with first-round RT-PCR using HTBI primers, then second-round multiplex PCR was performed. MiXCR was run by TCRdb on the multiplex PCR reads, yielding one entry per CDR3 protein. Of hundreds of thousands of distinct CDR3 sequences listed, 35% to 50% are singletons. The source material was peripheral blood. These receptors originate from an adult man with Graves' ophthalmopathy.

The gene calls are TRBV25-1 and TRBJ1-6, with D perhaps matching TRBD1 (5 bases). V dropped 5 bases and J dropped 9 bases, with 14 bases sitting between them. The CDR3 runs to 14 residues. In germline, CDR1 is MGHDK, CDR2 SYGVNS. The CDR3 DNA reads TGTGCCAGCAGTCCCCGGGACTGGCCTTCACCCCTCCACTTT. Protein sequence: CASSPRDWPSPLHF.

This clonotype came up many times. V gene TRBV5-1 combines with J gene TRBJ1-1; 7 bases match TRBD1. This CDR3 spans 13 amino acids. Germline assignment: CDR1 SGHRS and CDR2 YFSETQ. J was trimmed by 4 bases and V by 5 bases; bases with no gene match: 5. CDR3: CASRGGERTEAFF. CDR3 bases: TGCGCCAGCAGAGGGGGCGAGCGCACTGAAGCTTTCTTT. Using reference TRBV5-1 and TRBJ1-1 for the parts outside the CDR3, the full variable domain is KAGVTQTPRYLIKTRGQQVTLSCSPISGHRSVSWYQQTPGQGLQFLFEYFSETQRNKGNFPGRFSGRQFSNSRSEMNVSTLELGDSALYLCASRGGERTEAFFGQGTRLTVV.

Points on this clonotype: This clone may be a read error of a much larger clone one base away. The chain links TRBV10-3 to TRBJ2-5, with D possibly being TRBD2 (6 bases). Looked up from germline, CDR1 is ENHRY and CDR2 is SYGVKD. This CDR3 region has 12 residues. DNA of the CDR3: TGTGCCATCAGTGAGGTGGACTACGGGGTTAACTTC. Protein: CAISEVDYGVNF.

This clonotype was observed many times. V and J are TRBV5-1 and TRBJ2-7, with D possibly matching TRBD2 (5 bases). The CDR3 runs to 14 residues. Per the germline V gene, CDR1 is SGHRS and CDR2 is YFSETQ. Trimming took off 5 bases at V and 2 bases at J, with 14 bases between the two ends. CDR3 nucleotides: TGCGCCAGCAGACCAGGACTTGTCCCCTACGAGCAGTACTTC. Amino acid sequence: CASRPGLVPYEQYF.

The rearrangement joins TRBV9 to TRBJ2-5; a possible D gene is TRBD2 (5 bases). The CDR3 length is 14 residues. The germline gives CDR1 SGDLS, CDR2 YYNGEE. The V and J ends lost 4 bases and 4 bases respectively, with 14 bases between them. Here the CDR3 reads CASSPEGLGETQYF. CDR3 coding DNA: TGTGCCAGCAGCCCCGAGGGCCTTGGAGAGACCCAGTACTTC. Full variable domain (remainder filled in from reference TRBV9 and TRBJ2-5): DSGVTQTPKHLITATGQRVTLRCSPRSGDLSVYWYQQSLDQGLQFLIQYYNGEERAKGNILERFSAQQFPDLHSELNLSSLELGDSALYFCASSPEGLGETQYFGPGTRLLVL.

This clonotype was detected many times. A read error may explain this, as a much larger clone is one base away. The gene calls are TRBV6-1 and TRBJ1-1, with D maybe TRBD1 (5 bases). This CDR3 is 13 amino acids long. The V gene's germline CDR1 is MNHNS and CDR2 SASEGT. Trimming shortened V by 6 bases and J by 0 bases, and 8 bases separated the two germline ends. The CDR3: CASRLGLNTEAFF. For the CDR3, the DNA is TGTGCCAGCAGACTGGGGCTGAACACTGAAGCTTTCTTT.

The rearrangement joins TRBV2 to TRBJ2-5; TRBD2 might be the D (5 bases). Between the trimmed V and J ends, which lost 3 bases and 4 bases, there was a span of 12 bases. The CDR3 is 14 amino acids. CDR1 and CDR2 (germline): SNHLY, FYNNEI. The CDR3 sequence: CASSEGLRVETQYF. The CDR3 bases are TGTGCCAGCAGTGAGGGCCTGAGGGTAGAGACCCAGTACTTC.

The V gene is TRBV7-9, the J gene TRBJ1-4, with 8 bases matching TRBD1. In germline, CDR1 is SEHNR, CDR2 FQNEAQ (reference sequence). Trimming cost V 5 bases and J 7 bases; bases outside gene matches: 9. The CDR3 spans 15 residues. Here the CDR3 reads CASSPDRGWGEKLFF. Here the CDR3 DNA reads TGTGCCAGCAGCCCTGACAGGGGCTGGGGTGAAAAACTGTTTTTT. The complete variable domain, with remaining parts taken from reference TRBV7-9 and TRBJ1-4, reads DTGVSQNPRHKITKRGQNVTFRCDPISEHNRLYWYRQTLGQGPEFLTYFQNEAQLEKSRLLSDRFSAERPKGSFSTLEIQRTEQGDSAMYLCASSPDRGWGEKLFFGSGTQLSVL.

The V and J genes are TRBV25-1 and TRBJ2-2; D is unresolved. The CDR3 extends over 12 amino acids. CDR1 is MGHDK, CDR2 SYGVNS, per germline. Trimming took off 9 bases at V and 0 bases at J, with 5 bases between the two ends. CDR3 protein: CASFSNTGELFF. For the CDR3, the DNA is TGTGCCAGTTTCTCGAACACCGGGGAGCTGTTTTTT.

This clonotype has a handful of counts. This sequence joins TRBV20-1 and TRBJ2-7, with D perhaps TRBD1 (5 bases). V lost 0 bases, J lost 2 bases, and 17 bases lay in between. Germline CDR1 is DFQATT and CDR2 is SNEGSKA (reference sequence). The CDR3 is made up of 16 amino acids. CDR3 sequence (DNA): TGCAGTGCTAGAGATTCGGTGGCAGGGTCCCCCTACGAGCAGTACTTC. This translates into CSARDSVAGSPYEQYF.

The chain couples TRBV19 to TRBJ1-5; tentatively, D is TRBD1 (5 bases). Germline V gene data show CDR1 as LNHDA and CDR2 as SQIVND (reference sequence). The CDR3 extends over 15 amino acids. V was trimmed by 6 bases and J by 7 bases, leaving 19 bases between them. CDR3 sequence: CASSPGTDANQPQHF. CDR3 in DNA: TGTGCCAGTAGCCCTGGGACCGATGCAAACCAGCCCCAGCATTTT.

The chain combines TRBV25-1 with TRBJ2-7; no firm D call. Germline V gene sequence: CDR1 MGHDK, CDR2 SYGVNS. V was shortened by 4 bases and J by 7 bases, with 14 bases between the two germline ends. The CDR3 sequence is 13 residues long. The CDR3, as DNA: TGTGCCAGCAGTGTGGGATCCCTCTTTGAGCAGTACTTC. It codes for CASSVGSLFEQYF.

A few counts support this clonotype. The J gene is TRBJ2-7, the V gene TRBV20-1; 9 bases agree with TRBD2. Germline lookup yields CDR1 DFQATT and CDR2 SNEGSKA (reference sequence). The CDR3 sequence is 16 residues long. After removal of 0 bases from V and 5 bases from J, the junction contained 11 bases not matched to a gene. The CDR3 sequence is CSARDRREGPLDEQYF. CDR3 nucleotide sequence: TGCAGTGCTAGAGATCGGCGGGAGGGCCCTCTGGACGAGCAGTACTTC.

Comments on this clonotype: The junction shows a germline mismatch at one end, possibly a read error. CDR3 sequence reads: CASSYSRAHSNQPQHF. CDR3 DNA: TGTGCCAGCAGTTACTCTAGGGCCCATAGCAATCAGCCCCAGCATTTT. The chain couples TRBV24-1 to TRBJ1-5; no clear D. CDR1 and CDR2 (germline): KGHDR, SFDVKD. The CDR3 covers 16 residues.

CDR3 DNA sequence: TGCAGCGTAGGTACTCCGGGAGAGACCCAGTACTTC. Amino acid sequence: CSVGTPGETQYF. J is TRBJ2-5 and V is TRBV29-1; D unclear. Trimming left V 6 bases short and J 4 bases short, with 12 bases between. The CDR3 is 12 residues long. CDR1 is SQVTM and CDR2 is ANQGSEA in the germline V gene.

The CDR3 DNA reads TGTGCCAGCAGTCGGAAGGACCAAGAGACCCAGTACTTC. As protein: CASSRKDQETQYF. The chain couples TRBV6-4 to TRBJ2-5; unclear D gene. V was clipped by 5 bases and J by 0 bases, with 7 bases between them. The CDR3 length is 13 residues. Germline V gene lookup returns CDR1 MRHNA and CDR2 SNTAGT.

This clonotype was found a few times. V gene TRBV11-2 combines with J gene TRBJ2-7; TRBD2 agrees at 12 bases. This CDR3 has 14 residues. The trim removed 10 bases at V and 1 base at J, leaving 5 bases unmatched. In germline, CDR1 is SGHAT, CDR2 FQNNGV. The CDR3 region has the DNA TGTGCCACCTCGACTAGCGGGGGATCCTACGAGCAGTACTTC. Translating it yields CATSTSGGSYEQYF.

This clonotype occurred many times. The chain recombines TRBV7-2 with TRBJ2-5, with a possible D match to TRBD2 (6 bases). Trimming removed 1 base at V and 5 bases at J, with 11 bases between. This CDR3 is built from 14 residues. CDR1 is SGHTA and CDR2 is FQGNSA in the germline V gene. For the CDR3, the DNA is TGTGCCAGCAGCTTAGACTGGAGCGGGGAGACCCAGTACTTC. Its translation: CASSLDWSGETQYF.

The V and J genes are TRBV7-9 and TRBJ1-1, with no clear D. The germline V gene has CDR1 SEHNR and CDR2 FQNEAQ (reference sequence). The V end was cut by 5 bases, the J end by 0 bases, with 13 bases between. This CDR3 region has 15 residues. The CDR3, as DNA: TGTGCCAGCAGCCCTGAAGGGCTAATGAACACTGAAGCTTTCTTT. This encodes CASSPEGLMNTEAFF.

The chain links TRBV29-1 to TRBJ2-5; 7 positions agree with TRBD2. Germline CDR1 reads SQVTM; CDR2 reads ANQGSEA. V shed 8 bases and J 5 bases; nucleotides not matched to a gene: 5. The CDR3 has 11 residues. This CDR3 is CSLSLAETQYF. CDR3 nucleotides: TGCAGCTTATCACTAGCGGAGACCCAGTACTTC.

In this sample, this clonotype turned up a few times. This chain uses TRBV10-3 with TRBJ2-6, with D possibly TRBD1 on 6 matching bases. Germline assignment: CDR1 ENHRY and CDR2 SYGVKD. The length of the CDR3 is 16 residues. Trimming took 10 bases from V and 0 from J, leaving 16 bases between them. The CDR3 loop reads CASSPGVDSGANVLTF. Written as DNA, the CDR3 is TGTGCCAGCAGCCCAGGGGTTGACTCTGGGGCCAACGTCCTGACTTTC.

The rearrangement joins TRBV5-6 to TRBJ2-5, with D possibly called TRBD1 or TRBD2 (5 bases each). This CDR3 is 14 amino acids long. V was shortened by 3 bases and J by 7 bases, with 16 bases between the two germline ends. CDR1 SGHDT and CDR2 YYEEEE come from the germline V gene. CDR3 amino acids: CASSSRTGGVTQYF. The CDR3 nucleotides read TGTGCCAGCAGCTCTCGGACTGGGGGAGTGACCCAGTACTTC.

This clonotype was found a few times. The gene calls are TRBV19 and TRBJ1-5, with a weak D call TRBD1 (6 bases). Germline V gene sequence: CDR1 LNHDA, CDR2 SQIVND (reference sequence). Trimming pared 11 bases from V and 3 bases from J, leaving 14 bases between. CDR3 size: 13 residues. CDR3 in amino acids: CAWGGQTNQPQHF. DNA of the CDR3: TGTGCCTGGGGCGGACAGACCAATCAGCCCCAGCATTTT.

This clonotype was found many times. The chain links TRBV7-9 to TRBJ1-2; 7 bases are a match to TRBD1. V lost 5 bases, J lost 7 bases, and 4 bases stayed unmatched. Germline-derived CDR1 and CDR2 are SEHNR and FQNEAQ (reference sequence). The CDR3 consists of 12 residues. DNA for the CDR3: TGTGCCAGCAGCCACAGACAGGGTGGCTACACCTTC. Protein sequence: CASSHRQGGYTF.

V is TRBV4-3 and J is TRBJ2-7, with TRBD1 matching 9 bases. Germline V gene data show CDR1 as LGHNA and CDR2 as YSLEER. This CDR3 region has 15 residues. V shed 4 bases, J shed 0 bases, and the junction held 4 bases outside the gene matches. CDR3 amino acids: CASSPGTGSSYEQYF. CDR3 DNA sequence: TGCGCCAGCAGCCCTGGGACAGGGAGCTCCTACGAGCAGTACTTC.

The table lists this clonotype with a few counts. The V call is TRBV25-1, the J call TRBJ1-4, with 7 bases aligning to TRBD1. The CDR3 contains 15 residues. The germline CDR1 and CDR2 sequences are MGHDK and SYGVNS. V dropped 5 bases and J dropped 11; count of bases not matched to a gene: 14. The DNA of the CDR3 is TGTGCCAGCAGTTACTCGATAGGGACAGCCCCGAAACTGTTTTTT. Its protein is CASSYSIGTAPKLFF.

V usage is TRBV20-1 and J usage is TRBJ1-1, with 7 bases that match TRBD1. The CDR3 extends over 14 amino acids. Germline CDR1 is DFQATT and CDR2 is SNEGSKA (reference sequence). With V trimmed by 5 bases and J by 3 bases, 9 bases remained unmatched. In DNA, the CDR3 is TGCAGTGCTCCCTGGGACAGTCAGTACACTGAAGCTTTCTTT. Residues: CSAPWDSQYTEAFF.